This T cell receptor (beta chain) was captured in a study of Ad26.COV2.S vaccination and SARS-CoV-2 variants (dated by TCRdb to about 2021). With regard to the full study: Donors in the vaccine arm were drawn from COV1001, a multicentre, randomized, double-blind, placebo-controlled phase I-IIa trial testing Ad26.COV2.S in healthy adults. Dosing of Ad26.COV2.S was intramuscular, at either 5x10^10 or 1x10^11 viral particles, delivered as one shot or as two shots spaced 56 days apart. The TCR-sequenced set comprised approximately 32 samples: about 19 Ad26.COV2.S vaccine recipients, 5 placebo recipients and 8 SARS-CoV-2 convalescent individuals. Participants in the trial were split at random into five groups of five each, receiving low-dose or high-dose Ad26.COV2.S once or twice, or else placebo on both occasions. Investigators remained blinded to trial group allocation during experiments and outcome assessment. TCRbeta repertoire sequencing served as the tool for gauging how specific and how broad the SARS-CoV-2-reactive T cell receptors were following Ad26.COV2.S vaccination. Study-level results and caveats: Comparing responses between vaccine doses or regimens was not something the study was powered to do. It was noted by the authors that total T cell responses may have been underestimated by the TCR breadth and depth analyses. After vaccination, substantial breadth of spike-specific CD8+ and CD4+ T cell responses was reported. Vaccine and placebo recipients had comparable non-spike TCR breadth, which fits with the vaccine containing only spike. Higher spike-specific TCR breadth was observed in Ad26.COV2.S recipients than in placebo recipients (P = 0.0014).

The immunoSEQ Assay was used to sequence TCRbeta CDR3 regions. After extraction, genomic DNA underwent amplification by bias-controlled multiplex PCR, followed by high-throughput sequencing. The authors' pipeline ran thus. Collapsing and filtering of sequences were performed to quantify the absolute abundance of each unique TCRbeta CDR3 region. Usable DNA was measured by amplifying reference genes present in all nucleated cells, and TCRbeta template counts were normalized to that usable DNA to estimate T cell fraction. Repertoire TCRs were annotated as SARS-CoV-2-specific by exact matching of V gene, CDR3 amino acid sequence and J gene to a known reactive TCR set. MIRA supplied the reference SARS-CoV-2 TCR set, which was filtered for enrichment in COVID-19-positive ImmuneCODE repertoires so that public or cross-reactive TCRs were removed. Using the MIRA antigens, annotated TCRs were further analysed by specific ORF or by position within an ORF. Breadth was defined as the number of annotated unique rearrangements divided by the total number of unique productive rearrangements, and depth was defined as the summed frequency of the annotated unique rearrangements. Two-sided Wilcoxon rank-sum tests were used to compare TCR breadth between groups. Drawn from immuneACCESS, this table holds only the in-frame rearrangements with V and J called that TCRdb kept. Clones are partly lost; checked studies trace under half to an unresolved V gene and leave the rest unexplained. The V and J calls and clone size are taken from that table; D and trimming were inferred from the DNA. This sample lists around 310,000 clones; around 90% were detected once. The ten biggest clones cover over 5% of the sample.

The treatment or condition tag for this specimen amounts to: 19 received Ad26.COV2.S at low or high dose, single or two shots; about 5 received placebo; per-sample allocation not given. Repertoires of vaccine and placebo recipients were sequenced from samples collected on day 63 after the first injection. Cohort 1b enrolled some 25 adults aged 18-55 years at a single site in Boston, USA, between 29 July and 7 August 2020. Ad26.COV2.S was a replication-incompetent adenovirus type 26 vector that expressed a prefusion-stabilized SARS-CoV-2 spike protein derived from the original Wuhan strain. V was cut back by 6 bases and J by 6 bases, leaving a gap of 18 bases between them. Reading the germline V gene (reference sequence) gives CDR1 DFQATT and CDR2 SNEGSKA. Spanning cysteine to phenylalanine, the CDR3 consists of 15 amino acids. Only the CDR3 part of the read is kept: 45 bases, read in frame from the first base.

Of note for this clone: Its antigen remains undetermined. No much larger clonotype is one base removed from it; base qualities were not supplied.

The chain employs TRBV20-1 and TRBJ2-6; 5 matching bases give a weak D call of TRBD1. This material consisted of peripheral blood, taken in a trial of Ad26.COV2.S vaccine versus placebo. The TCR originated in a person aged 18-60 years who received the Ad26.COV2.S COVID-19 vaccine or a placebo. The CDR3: CSASYQGAAANVLTF. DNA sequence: TGCAGTGCCAGTTATCAGGGTGCGGCGGCCAACGTCCTGACTTTC.